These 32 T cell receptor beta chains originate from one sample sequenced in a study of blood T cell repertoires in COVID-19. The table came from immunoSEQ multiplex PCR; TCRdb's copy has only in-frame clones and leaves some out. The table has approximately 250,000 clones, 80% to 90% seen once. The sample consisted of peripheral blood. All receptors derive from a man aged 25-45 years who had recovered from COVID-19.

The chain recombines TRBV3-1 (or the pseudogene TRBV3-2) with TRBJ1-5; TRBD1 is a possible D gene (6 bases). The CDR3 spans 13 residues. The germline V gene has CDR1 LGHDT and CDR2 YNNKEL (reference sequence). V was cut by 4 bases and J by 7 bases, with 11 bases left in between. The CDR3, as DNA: TGTGCCAGCAGCCTACAGGGCGACCAGCCCCAGCATTTT. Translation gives CASSLQGDQPQHF.

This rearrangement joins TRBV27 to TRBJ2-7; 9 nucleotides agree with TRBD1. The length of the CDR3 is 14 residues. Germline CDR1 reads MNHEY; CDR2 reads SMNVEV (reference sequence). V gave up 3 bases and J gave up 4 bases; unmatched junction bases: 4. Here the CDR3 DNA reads TGTGCCAGCAGTTTGTCGACAGGGGGGTACGAGCAGTACTTC. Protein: CASSLSTGGYEQYF.

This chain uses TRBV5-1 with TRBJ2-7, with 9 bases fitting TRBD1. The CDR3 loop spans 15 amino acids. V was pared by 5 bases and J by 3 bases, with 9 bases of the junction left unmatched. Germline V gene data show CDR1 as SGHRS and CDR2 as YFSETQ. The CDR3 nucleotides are TGCGCCAGCAGTCACTACCCGGGACAGGGCTACGAGCAGTACTTC. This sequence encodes CASSHYPGQGYEQYF.

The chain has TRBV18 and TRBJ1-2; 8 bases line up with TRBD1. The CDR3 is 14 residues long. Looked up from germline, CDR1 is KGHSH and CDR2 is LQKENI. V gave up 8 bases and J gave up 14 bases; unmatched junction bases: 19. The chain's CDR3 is CASAVRDRTSFWTF. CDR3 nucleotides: TGTGCCAGCGCGGTCCGGGACAGGACGTCGTTCTGGACCTTC. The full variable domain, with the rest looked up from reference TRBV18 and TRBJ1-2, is NAGVMQNPRHLVRRRGQEARLRCSPMKGHSHVYWYRQLPEEGLKFMVYLQKENIIDESGMPKERFSAEFPKEGPSILRIQQVVRGDSAAYFCASAVRDRTSFWTFGSGTRLTVV.

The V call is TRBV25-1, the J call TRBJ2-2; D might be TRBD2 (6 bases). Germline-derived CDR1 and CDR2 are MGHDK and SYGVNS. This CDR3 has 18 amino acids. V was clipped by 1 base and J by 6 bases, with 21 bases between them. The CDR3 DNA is TGTGCCAGCAGTGAATCCCACGGAGCTGGGGGGTTTGCCGGGGAGCTGTTTTTT. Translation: CASSESHGAGGFAGELFF.

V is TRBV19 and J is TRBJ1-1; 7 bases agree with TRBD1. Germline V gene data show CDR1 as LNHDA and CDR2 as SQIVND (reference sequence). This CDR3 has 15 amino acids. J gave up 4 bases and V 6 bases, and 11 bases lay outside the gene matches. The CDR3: CASRVRGQGGTEAFF. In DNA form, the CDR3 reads TGTGCCAGTAGAGTAAGGGGGCAGGGAGGCACTGAAGCTTTCTTT.

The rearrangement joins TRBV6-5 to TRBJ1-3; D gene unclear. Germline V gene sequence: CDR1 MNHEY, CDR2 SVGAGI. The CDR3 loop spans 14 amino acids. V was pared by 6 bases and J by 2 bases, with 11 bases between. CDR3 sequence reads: CASRPRGTGNTIYF. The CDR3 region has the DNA TGTGCCAGCAGGCCCCGAGGGACTGGAAACACCATATATTTT.

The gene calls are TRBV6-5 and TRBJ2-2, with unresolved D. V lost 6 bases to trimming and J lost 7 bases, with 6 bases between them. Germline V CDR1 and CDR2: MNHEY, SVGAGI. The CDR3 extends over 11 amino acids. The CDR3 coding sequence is TGTGCCAGCAGGAGGAGCGGGGAGCTGTTTTTT. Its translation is CASRRSGELFF.

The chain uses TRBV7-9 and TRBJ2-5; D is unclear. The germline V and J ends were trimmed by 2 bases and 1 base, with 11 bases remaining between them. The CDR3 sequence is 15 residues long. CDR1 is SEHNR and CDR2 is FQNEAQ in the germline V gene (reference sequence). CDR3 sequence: CASSLMIQLQETQYF. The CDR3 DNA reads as TGTGCCAGCAGCTTAATGATACAGCTCCAAGAGACCCAGTACTTC.

The CDR3 DNA sequence: TGTGCCAGCAGCTCCGGGATTCAAGAGACCCAGTACTTC. Its translation: CASSSGIQETQYF. The chain uses TRBV5-4 and TRBJ2-5; TRBD2 is a possible D gene (5 bases). The CDR3 is 13 residues long. Germline CDR1 SGHNT, CDR2 YYREEE (reference sequence). V was cut by 3 bases and J by 2 bases, with 8 bases left in between.

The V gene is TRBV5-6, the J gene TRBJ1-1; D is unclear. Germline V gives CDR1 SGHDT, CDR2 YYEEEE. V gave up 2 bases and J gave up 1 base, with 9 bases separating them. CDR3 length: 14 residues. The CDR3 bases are TGTGCCAGCAGCTTTGTTTCAGGGAACACTGAAGCTTTCTTT. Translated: CASSFVSGNTEAFF.

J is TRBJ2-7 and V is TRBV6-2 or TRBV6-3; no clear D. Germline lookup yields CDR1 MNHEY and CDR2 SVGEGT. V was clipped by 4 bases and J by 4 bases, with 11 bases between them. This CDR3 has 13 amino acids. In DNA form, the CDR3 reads TGTGCCAGCAGTTCAGTGGGCAGTTACGAGCAGTACTTC. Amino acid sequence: CASSSVGSYEQYF.

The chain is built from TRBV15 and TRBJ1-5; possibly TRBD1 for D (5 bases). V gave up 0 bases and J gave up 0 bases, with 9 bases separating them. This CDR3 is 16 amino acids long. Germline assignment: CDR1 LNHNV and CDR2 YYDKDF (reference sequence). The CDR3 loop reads CATSRDRGYSNQPQHF. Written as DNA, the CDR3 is TGTGCCACCAGCAGAGATAGGGGATATAGCAATCAGCCCCAGCATTTT.

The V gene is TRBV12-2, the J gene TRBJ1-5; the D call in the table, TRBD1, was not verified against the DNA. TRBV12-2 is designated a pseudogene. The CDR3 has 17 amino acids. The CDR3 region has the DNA TGTGCAAGTCGCTCCTTCGAGGACAGGGTGAGGAATCAGCCCCAGCATTTT. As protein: CASRSFEDRVRNQPQHF.

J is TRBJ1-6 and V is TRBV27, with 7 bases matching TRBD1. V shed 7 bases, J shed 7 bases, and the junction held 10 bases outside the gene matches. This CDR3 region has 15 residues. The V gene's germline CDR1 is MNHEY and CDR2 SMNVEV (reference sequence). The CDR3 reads CASTRDTGANSPLHF. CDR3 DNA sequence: TGTGCCAGCACACGGGACACAGGGGCCAATTCACCCCTCCACTTT.

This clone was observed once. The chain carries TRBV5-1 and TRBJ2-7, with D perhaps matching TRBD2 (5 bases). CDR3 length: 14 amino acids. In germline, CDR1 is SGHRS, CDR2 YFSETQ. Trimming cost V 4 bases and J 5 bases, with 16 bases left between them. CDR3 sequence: CASSPGVWGDEQYF. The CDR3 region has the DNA TGCGCCAGCAGCCCGGGTGTGTGGGGAGACGAGCAGTACTTC.

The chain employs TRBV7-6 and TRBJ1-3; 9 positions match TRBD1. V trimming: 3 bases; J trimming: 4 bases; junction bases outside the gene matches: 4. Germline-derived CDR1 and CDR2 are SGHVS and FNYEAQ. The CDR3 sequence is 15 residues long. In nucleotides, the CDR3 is TGTGCCAGCAGCTTGTCCGGACAGGGGGGAAACACCATATATTTT. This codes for CASSLSGQGGNTIYF.

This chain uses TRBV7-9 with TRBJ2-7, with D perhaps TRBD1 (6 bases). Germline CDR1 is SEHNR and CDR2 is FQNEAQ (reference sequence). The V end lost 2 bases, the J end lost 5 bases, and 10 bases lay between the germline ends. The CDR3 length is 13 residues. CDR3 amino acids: CASSLNRANEQYF. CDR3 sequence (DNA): TGTGCCAGCAGCTTAAACAGGGCAAACGAGCAGTACTTC.

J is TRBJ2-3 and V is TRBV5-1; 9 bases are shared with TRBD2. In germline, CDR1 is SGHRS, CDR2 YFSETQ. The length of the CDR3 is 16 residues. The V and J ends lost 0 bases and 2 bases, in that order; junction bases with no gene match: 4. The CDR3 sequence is CASSLAKRGATDTQYF. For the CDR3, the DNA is TGCGCCAGCAGCTTGGCGAAGCGGGGGGCCACAGATACGCAGTATTTT.

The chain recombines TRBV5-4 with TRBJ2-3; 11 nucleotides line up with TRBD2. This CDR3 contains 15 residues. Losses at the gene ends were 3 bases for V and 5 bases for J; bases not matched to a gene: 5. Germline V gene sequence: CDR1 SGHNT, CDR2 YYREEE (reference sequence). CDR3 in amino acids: CASSSLAGGLDTQYF. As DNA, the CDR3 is TGTGCCAGCAGCTCCCTAGCGGGGGGCTTAGATACGCAGTATTTT.

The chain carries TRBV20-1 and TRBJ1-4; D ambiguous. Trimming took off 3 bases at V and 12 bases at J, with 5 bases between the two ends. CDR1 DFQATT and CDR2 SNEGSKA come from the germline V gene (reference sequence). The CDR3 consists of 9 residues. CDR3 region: CSARGELFF. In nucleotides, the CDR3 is TGCAGTGCTAGGGGAGAACTGTTTTTT.

DNA of the CDR3: TGTGCCAGCAGCGCAGGACCGTTTGGGAGTTCACCCCTCCACTTT. Amino acid sequence: CASSAGPFGSSPLHF. The chain employs TRBV9 and TRBJ1-6; D not certain. Germline V gives CDR1 SGDLS, CDR2 YYNGEE. The CDR3 totals 15 residues. V was trimmed by 3 bases and J by 9 bases, leaving 16 bases between them.

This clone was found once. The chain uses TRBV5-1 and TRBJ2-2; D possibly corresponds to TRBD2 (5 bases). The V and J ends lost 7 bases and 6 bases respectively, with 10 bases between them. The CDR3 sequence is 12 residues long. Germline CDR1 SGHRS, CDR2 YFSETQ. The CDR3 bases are TGCGCCAGCGCTCGGGAATCCGGGGAGCTGTTTTTT. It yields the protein CASARESGELFF. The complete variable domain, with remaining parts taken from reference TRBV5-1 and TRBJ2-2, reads KAGVTQTPRYLIKTRGQQVTLSCSPISGHRSVSWYQQTPGQGLQFLFEYFSETQRNKGNFPGRFSGRQFSNSRSEMNVSTLELGDSALYLCASARESGELFFGEGSRLTVL.

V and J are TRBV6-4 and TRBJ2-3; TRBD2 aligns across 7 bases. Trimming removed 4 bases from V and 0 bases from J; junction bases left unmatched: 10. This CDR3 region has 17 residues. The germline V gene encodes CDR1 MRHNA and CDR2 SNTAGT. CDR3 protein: CASSGGGISSSTDTQYF. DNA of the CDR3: TGTGCCAGCAGTGGCGGGGGTATAAGTTCTAGCACAGATACGCAGTATTTT.

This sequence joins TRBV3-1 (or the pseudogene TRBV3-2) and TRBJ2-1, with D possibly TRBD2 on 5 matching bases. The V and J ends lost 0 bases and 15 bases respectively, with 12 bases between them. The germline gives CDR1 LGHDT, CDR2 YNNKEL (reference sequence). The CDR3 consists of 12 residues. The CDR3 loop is CASSQDLRRWFF. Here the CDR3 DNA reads TGTGCCAGCAGCCAAGATCTGCGGAGGTGGTTCTTC.

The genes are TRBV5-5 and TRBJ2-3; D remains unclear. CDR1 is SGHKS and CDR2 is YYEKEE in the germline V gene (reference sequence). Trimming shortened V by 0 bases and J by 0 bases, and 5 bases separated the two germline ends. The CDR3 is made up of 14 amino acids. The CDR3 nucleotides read TGTGCCAGCAGCTTGGCGTCTAGCACAGATACGCAGTATTTT. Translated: CASSLASSTDTQYF.

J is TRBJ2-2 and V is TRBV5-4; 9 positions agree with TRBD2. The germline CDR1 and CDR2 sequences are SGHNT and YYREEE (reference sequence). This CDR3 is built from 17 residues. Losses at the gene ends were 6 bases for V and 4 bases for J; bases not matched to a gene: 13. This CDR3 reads CASTFRGGGAGTGELFF. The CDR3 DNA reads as TGTGCCAGCACCTTTAGGGGCGGGGGGGCCGGCACCGGGGAGCTGTTTTTT.

DNA for the CDR3: TGCGCCAGCAGCCTAGGACAGGGAGGGAATGAGCAGTTCTTC. This codes for CASSLGQGGNEQFF. This rearrangement joins TRBV5-1 to TRBJ2-1; D might be TRBD1 (8 bases). Germline values: CDR1 SGHRS, CDR2 YFSETQ. This CDR3 contains 14 residues. V lost 4 bases, J lost 7 bases, and 15 bases lay in between.

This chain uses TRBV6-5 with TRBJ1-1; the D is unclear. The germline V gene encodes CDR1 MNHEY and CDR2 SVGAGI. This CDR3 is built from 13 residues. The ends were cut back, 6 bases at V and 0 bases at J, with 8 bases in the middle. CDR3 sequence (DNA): TGTGCCAGCAGGAGGTCTATGAACACTGAAGCTTTCTTT. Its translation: CASRRSMNTEAFF.

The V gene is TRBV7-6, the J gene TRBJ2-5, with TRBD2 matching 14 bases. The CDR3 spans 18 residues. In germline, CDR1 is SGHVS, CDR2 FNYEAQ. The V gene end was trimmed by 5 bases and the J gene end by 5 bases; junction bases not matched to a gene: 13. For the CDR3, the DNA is TGTGCCAGCAGCACACCCCTGACTAGCGGGGGGGCCGATGAGACCCAGTACTTC. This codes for CASSTPLTSGGADETQYF.

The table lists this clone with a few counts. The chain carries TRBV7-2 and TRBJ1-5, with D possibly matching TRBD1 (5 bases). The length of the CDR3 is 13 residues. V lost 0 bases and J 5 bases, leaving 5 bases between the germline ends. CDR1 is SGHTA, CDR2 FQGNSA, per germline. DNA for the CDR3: TGTGCCAGCAGCTTAGCAGGGGATCAGCCCCAGCATTTT. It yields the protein CASSLAGDQPQHF.

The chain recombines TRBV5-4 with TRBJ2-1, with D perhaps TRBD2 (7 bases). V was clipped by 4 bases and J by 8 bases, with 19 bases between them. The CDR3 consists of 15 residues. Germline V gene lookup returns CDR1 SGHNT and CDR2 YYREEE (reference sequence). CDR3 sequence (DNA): TGTGCCAGCAGCGCCCTAGGGGGGGGCTTCGATGAGCAGTTCTTC. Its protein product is CASSALGGGFDEQFF. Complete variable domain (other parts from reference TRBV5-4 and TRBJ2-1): ETGVTQSPTHLIKTRGQQVTLRCSSQSGHNTVSWYQQALGQGPQFIFQYYREEENGRGNFPPRFSGLQFPNYSSELNVNALELDDSALYLCASSALGGGFDEQFFGPGTRLTVL.